Listed below are T cell receptor beta chains from one sample, sequenced in a study of blood T cell repertoires in COVID-19. Data came from immunoSEQ multiplex PCR; TCRdb stores just in-frame clones and leaves some out. Of 55,000 to 75,000 clones in the sample, approximately 79% were seen once. The sample consisted of peripheral blood. The origin of the receptors is a man older than 75 with active COVID-19. The CDR3 runs from the conserved cysteine through the conserved F or W. D genes are given only for firm matches. Size is stated for part of the rows, as once, few or many counts, or as a class when the clone is expanded.

TGTGCCAGTAGTACGCAGGGGGGTTTAGCTGGAAACACCATATATTTT	CASSTQGGLAGNTIYF	once	TRBV19	TRBJ1-3	TRBD1
TGTGCCAGCAGCTCGGAGATGGAAGAGACCCAGTACTTC	CASSSEMEETQYF	.	TRBV7-8	TRBJ2-5	.
TGTGCCAGCAGCTCGGGACTAGCGGACGGTGAGCAGTTCTTC	CASSSGLADGEQFF	.	TRBV7-9	TRBJ2-1	TRBD2
TGCGCCAGCAGCCAAGCTCGAGGGACTGAAGCTTTCTTT	CASSQARGTEAFF	once	TRBV4-3	TRBJ1-1	.
TGTGCCTGGAGTTATAGCGGGGTAGGGTACATTCAGTACTTC	CAWSYSGVGYIQYF	.	TRBV30	TRBJ2-4	TRBD2
TGTGCCAGCAGTTTATCCTGGGCCAACACAGATACGCAGTATTTT	CASSLSWANTDTQYF	few	TRBV27	TRBJ2-3	.
TGTGCCAGCAGCACCGGGACTAGCGGAAGTGACGGCACAGATACGCAGTATTTT	CASSTGTSGSDGTDTQYF	once	TRBV5-4	TRBJ2-3	TRBD2
TGTGCCTGGTCGGGACTAGCGAGTTACAATGAGCAGTTCTTC	CAWSGLASYNEQFF	few	TRBV30	TRBJ2-1	TRBD2
TGCAGCGTTACAGACAGAATTTATGGCTACACCTTC	CSVTDRIYGYTF	.	TRBV29-1	TRBJ1-2	.
TGCGCCAGCAGCTTTACTAGCGGCATATCGAATGAGCAGTTCTTC	CASSFTSGISNEQFF	.	TRBV5-1	TRBJ2-1	TRBD2
TGTGCCAGCTCACCGTCCCAGTATCAGCCCCAGCATTTT	CASSPSQYQPQHF	.	TRBV18	TRBJ1-5	.
TGTGCCAGCACCTCTACAAGGGCGGGCTTAAATTTTGGCTACACCTTC	CASTSTRAGLNFGYTF	once	TRBV5-4	TRBJ1-2	.
TGTGCCAGCGGGACTAGCGGGTACACAGATACGCAGTATTTT	CASGTSGYTDTQYF	.	TRBV27	TRBJ2-3	TRBD2
TGTGCCAGCAGGGGACAGGGTCGGGGGGGCTACGAGCAGTACTTC	CASRGQGRGGYEQYF	.	TRBV4-2	TRBJ2-7	.
TGTGCCAGCAGTTTATTTGGGACTCACAGGAACTATGGCTACACCTTC	CASSLFGTHRNYGYTF	.	TRBV28	TRBJ1-2	.
TGTGCCAGCAGCGTAGGGAGGATAGTACAAGAGACCCAGTACTTC	CASSVGRIVQETQYF	.	TRBV9	TRBJ2-5	.
TGCGCCAGCAGCTTGTTGCCCACAGGGACGAGATCTCAAGAGACCCAGTACTTC	CASSLLPTGTRSQETQYF	.	TRBV5-1	TRBJ2-5	.
TGTGCCAGCAGCCCCCGTAACACTGAAGCTTTCTTT	CASSPRNTEAFF	once	TRBV16	TRBJ1-1	.
TGTGCCAGCAGCTCCTTAAGACAGGGGGCGTCCGATGAGCAGTTCTTC	CASSSLRQGASDEQFF	.	TRBV11-3	TRBJ2-1	TRBD1
TGTGCCAGCATCTTCTCCGGGGGGGGCGCAGAAGGCTACACCTTC	CASIFSGGGAEGYTF	.	TRBV2	TRBJ1-2	.
TGTGCCAGCAGCTTAGCGCCTGGCAGTATATCTGAAGCTTTCTTT	CASSLAPGSISEAFF	.	TRBV7-8	TRBJ1-1	.
TGTGCCAGCAGCGTAGCAGCGGGGACTAGCGGGAGAACTGAGCAGTTCTTC	CASSVAAGTSGRTEQFF	once	TRBV9	TRBJ2-1	TRBD2
TGTGCCAGCAGTGTTGCGGTCTACGAGCAGTACTTC	CASSVAVYEQYF	few	TRBV2	TRBJ2-7	.
TGTGCCAGCGGGACTAGCGGGAGGGCAGATACGCAGTATTTT	CASGTSGRADTQYF	.	TRBV19	TRBJ2-3	TRBD2
TGTGCCAGCAGTGTCCCTAGCGGACGCACAGATACGCAGTATTTT	CASSVPSGRTDTQYF	.	TRBV2	TRBJ2-3	TRBD2
TGTGCCAGCAGCCCTACCCCCCCCGCGCATTCACCCCTCCACTTT	CASSPTPPAHSPLHF	.	TRBV7-9	TRBJ1-6	.
TGCGCCAGCAGCCAAGAACAGGGGAGCGGCTACACCTTC	CASSQEQGSGYTF	.	TRBV4-1	TRBJ1-2	TRBD1
TGTGCCAGCAGCGAGCGACAGGGAGCTTTAGCGGGAGGGCCGATAGATACGCAGTATTTT	CASSERQGALAGGPIDTQYF	.	TRBV9	TRBJ2-3	TRBD2
TGTGCCAGCAGCCCCCAAGGCTGGGGGGGTGGGCAAGAGACCCAGTACTTC	CASSPQGWGGGQETQYF	.	TRBV5-5	TRBJ2-5	TRBD2
TGTGCCAGCAGTTACCCCCTAACGGCGGGGGTTGGGGAGCAGTACTTC	CASSYPLTAGVGEQYF	.	TRBV6-2/TRBV6-3	TRBJ2-7	TRBD2
TGTGCCAGCAGCCAGACTGGACTAGCAACAGATACGCAGTATTTT	CASSQTGLATDTQYF	.	TRBV5-4	TRBJ2-3	TRBD2
TGTGCCAGCAGCCTGCCAGGAGCGGACGAACACCGGGGAGCTGTTTTT	CASSLPGADEHRGAVF	once	TRBV7-3	TRBJ2-2	.
TGTGCCAGCAGCTTTAGCGGAGATACGCAGTATTTT	CASSFSGDTQYF	.	TRBV7-2	TRBJ2-3	.
TGTGCCAGCAGTGCGGGACAGGGAATGAACACTGAAGCTTTCTTT	CASSAGQGMNTEAFF	.	TRBV27	TRBJ1-1	TRBD1
TGTGCCAGCAGTGATTGGAGTGACCAGTACTTC	CASSDWSDQYF	.	TRBV2	TRBJ2-5	.
TGTGCCAGCATTAAGGAGTCTGGGGAGCTGTTTTTT	CASIKESGELFF	.	TRBV28	TRBJ2-2	.
TGTGCCAGCAGCTTACCAGGGGGAAACACCATATATTTT	CASSLPGGNTIYF	.	TRBV7-9	TRBJ1-3	.
TGTGCCAGCAGCTGGACCGGGACAGGGGTGGACGAGCAGTACTTC	CASSWTGTGVDEQYF	.	TRBV5-6	TRBJ2-7	TRBD1
TGTGCCAGCAGCTTACGCGGGACAGAGGGCGCCTACGAGCAGTACTTC	CASSLRGTEGAYEQYF	once	TRBV7-2	TRBJ2-7	.
TGTGCCAGCAGCTCCCCCACGGCGGGCGTGGAGACCCAGTACTTC	CASSSPTAGVETQYF	.	TRBV11-2	TRBJ2-5	.
TGTGCCAGCAGACAAATGCCGGCGGCTAGCGGGAGCCACGAGCAGTACTTC	CASRQMPAASGSHEQYF	.	TRBV27	TRBJ2-7	TRBD2
TGTGCCAGCACACAGGGGGCGCTTGGTGAAGCTTTCTTT	CASTQGALGEAFF	.	TRBV3-1/TRBV3-2	TRBJ1-1	TRBD1
TGTGCCACCAGCCTAGCGGGGGGCACAGATACGCAGTATTTT	CATSLAGGTDTQYF	.	TRBV24-1	TRBJ2-3	TRBD2
TGCAGCGTCAGAAAGTGGACAGACGTAAACACAGATACGCAGTATTTT	CSVRKWTDVNTDTQYF	.	TRBV29-1	TRBJ2-3	.
TGTGCCAGCTATAAATCCTGGGACAGGGGGGTTGGGGCCAACGTCCTGACTTTC	CASYKSWDRGVGANVLTF	medium-sized	TRBV7-9	TRBJ2-6	TRBD1
TGTGCCAGCAGTTACGGTCGGGGATGGAACTATGGCTACACCTTC	CASSYGRGWNYGYTF	few	TRBV6-5	TRBJ1-2	.
TGTGCCAGCAGCCCCTACTTTCCCGGGGAGCTGTTTTTT	CASSPYFPGELFF	.	TRBV7-2	TRBJ2-2	.
TGTGCCAGCAGCCCCAGGGGAGGGAGGGATGAGCAGTTCTTC	CASSPRGGRDEQFF	.	TRBV11-3	TRBJ2-1	.
TGTGCCAGCAGCCGAACAGGTTACTACAATGAGCAGTTCTTC	CASSRTGYYNEQFF	.	TRBV9	TRBJ2-1	.
TGTGCCAGCAGCTTGTACCAGGGTGGCACAGATACGCAGTATTTT	CASSLYQGGTDTQYF	.	TRBV5-4	TRBJ2-3	.